Listed below are T cell receptor beta chains from one sample, sequenced in a study of cytomegalovirus exposure and HLA in healthy donors. Clones were sequenced by immunoSEQ multiplex PCR, and TCRdb holds only the in-frame ones, with some missing. The sample consists of 200,000 or so clones, approximately 80% of them appearing once. Material for sequencing was PBMCs. All receptors come from a man between 40 and 49 years old in good health and CMV-seronegative. Both conserved end residues are part of each CDR3. The D gene is left open where the match is weak. Clone size is not always given. Where it is, it says once, few, many or a class for expanded clones.

j_call: TRBJ2-1
v_call: TRBV19
d_call: TRBD2
clone_size: NA
cdr3_nt: TGTGCCAGTAGTAAGTCAAGGACTAGCTGGGATGAGCAGTTCTTC
cdr3_aa: CASSKSRTSWDEQFF

j_call: TRBJ1-3
v_call: TRBV4-1
d_call: NA
clone_size: few
cdr3_nt: TGCGCCAGCAGCCAAGCCAGGGCTGGAAACACCATATATTTT
cdr3_aa: CASSQARAGNTIYF

j_call: TRBJ1-5
v_call: TRBV6-1
d_call: NA
clone_size: NA
cdr3_nt: TGTGCCAGCAGTGAAGCGGTTTCAGGCAGCTCTTATAGCAATCAGCCCCAGCATTTT
cdr3_aa: CASSEAVSGSSYSNQPQHF

j_call: TRBJ1-5
v_call: TRBV5-6
d_call: NA
clone_size: NA
cdr3_nt: TGTGCCAGCAGCTTGTTTTGGCAGGTAAATCAGCCCCAGCATTTT
cdr3_aa: CASSLFWQVNQPQHF

j_call: TRBJ2-7
v_call: TRBV6-5
d_call: TRBD1
clone_size: NA
cdr3_nt: TGTGCCAGCAGTTACGGGACAGGGGGTTTCGAGCAGTACTTC
cdr3_aa: CASSYGTGGFEQYF

j_call: TRBJ2-3
v_call: TRBV19
d_call: NA
clone_size: NA
cdr3_nt: TGTGCCAGTACCAGGGGAAGTGGCACAGATACGCAGTATTTT
cdr3_aa: CASTRGSGTDTQYF

j_call: TRBJ1-5
v_call: TRBV2
d_call: TRBD1
clone_size: NA
cdr3_nt: TGTGCCAGCGGGGGACAGGGGAATCAGCCCCAGCATTTT
cdr3_aa: CASGGQGNQPQHF

j_call: TRBJ2-7
v_call: TRBV4-2
d_call: NA
clone_size: medium-sized
cdr3_nt: TGTGCCAGCAGCCTGGACTCTTACGAGCAGTACTTC
cdr3_aa: CASSLDSYEQYF

j_call: TRBJ2-7
v_call: TRBV4-1
d_call: NA
clone_size: NA
cdr3_nt: TGCGCCAGCAGCCGAATTCGGGACAACCTTCCCTACGAGCAGTACTTC
cdr3_aa: CASSRIRDNLPYEQYF

j_call: TRBJ2-1
v_call: TRBV9
d_call: TRBD2
clone_size: once
cdr3_nt: TGTGCCAGCAGCGTAGAAGCGGGAGGTTCCTACAATGAGCAGTTCTTC
cdr3_aa: CASSVEAGGSYNEQFF

j_call: TRBJ1-2
v_call: TRBV7-8
d_call: TRBD1
clone_size: NA
cdr3_nt: TGTGCCAGCAGCTTTTTGCAGGGGGATATCAACTATGGCTACACCTTC
cdr3_aa: CASSFLQGDINYGYTF

j_call: TRBJ2-7
v_call: TRBV2
d_call: TRBD1
clone_size: NA
cdr3_nt: TGTGCCAGCAGTACTAAAGGGACAGGGAATCCCTACGAGCAGTACTTC
cdr3_aa: CASSTKGTGNPYEQYF

j_call: TRBJ1-2
v_call: TRBV5-6
d_call: TRBD1
clone_size: NA
cdr3_nt: TGTGCCAGCAGCTGGGGACAGGGAAACTATGGCTACACCTTC
cdr3_aa: CASSWGQGNYGYTF

j_call: TRBJ2-3
v_call: TRBV14
d_call: NA
clone_size: NA
cdr3_nt: TGTGCCAGCAGCCGCGGGACTTCTTACACAGATACGCAGTATTTT
cdr3_aa: CASSRGTSYTDTQYF

j_call: TRBJ2-3
v_call: TRBV27
d_call: NA
clone_size: NA
cdr3_nt: TGTGCCAGCAGTCTGGGGGCCCGGGGTACAGATACGCAGTATTTT
cdr3_aa: CASSLGARGTDTQYF

j_call: TRBJ2-2
v_call: TRBV18
d_call: TRBD2
clone_size: NA
cdr3_nt: TGTGCCAGCTCACCGTCTAGCGGGAAAAACACCGGGGAGCTGTTTTTT
cdr3_aa: CASSPSSGKNTGELFF

j_call: TRBJ1-5
v_call: TRBV4-3
d_call: NA
clone_size: NA
cdr3_nt: TGCGCCAGCAGCCAAGTTACGGGGAGCAATCAGCCCCAGCATTTT
cdr3_aa: CASSQVTGSNQPQHF

j_call: TRBJ1-6
v_call: TRBV6-5
d_call: NA
clone_size: NA
cdr3_nt: TGTGCCAGCAGTTCCCCCGGGAGCTCCTATAATTCACCCCTCCACTTT
cdr3_aa: CASSSPGSSYNSPLHF

j_call: TRBJ2-5
v_call: TRBV5-4
d_call: TRBD2
clone_size: NA
cdr3_nt: TGTGCCAGCAGCTTGGAATTAGCGGGAGGTCCGGGGGAGACCCAGTACTTC
cdr3_aa: CASSLELAGGPGETQYF

j_call: TRBJ2-7
v_call: TRBV18
d_call: NA
clone_size: few
cdr3_nt: TGTGCCAGCTCACCACCGAACACAGGGATTTCCGCCGAGCAGTACTTC
cdr3_aa: CASSPPNTGISAEQYF

j_call: TRBJ2-5
v_call: TRBV11-3
d_call: TRBD2
clone_size: few
cdr3_nt: TGTGCCAGCAGCTTAGGGACTAGCGGGTATCAAGAGACCCAGTACTTC
cdr3_aa: CASSLGTSGYQETQYF

j_call: TRBJ1-1
v_call: TRBV7-9
d_call: NA
clone_size: NA
cdr3_nt: TGTTCCAGCAGCCCTCTGCAGGGTAACACTGAAGCTTTCTTT
cdr3_aa: CSSSPLQGNTEAFF

j_call: TRBJ1-2
v_call: TRBV4-2
d_call: TRBD1
clone_size: NA
cdr3_nt: TGTGCCAGCAGCCCCGGTCAGGGGGCCTATGGCTACACCTTC
cdr3_aa: CASSPGQGAYGYTF

j_call: TRBJ2-5
v_call: TRBV12-5
d_call: NA
clone_size: NA
cdr3_nt: TGTGCTAGTGGTTTCCTAGGGGGACAAGAGACCCAGTACTTC
cdr3_aa: CASGFLGGQETQYF

j_call: TRBJ2-1
v_call: TRBV19
d_call: TRBD2
clone_size: NA
cdr3_nt: TGTGCCAGTAGTATCCTAGGCGGGGGGGCCGGTAGGGACGAGCAGTTCTTC
cdr3_aa: CASSILGGGAGRDEQFF

j_call: TRBJ2-7
v_call: TRBV2
d_call: NA
clone_size: NA
cdr3_nt: TGTGCCAGCAGCTCTAGAATAGCCCACGAGCAGTACTTC
cdr3_aa: CASSSRIAHEQYF

j_call: TRBJ2-1
v_call: TRBV14
d_call: TRBD2
clone_size: NA
cdr3_nt: TGTGCCAGCAGCCAAGCGGGTTCTAGCGGATACTACAATGAGCAGTTCTTC
cdr3_aa: CASSQAGSSGYYNEQFF

j_call: TRBJ2-4
v_call: TRBV27
d_call: TRBD1
clone_size: NA
cdr3_nt: TGTGCCAGCAGTTTTACCGGGACAGAAAACATTCAGTACTTC
cdr3_aa: CASSFTGTENIQYF

j_call: TRBJ1-1
v_call: TRBV29-1
d_call: NA
clone_size: NA
cdr3_nt: TGCAGCGTTGACAATGCCCCCGGGAGCACTGAAGCTTTCTTT
cdr3_aa: CSVDNAPGSTEAFF

j_call: TRBJ1-1
v_call: TRBV29-1
d_call: TRBD1
clone_size: NA
cdr3_nt: TGCAGCGTGGGCCAGACAGGGGGAATTTACACTGAAGCTTTCTTT
cdr3_aa: CSVGQTGGIYTEAFF

j_call: TRBJ2-7
v_call: TRBV5-8
d_call: TRBD2
clone_size: NA
cdr3_nt: TGTGCCAGCAGCTTGGAGGGACTAGAGATCCAGCAGTACTTC
cdr3_aa: CASSLEGLEIQQYF

j_call: TRBJ2-5
v_call: TRBV4-2
d_call: NA
clone_size: once
cdr3_nt: TGTGCCAGCAGCCCACAGCCAATTCTATCCGGAGAGACCCAGTACTTC
cdr3_aa: CASSPQPILSGETQYF

j_call: TRBJ1-1
v_call: TRBV5-4
d_call: NA
clone_size: NA
cdr3_nt: TGTGCCAGCAGCTCGCGGGACACTGAAGCTTTCTTT
cdr3_aa: CASSSRDTEAFF

j_call: TRBJ2-5
v_call: TRBV7-3
d_call: NA
clone_size: NA
cdr3_nt: TGTGCCAGCAGCTTGGGGGGATCCCAAGAGACCCAGTACTTC
cdr3_aa: CASSLGGSQETQYF

j_call: TRBJ2-3
v_call: TRBV5-1
d_call: NA
clone_size: few
cdr3_nt: TGCGCCAGCAGCCGACTCATAGCGGCAACAGATACGCAGTATTTT
cdr3_aa: CASSRLIAATDTQYF

j_call: TRBJ1-4
v_call: TRBV5-1
d_call: TRBD1
clone_size: NA
cdr3_nt: TGCGCCAGCAGCTTGGAGTTCAGGGGGAGTCGAAAACTGTTTTTT
cdr3_aa: CASSLEFRGSRKLFF

j_call: TRBJ1-5
v_call: TRBV4-3
d_call: NA
clone_size: NA
cdr3_nt: TGCGCCAGCAGCCAAGAAGCCCCGGGCAGGGGCCAAAATAAGATTCAGCCCCAGCATTTT
cdr3_aa: CASSQEAPGRGQNKIQPQHF

j_call: TRBJ2-5
v_call: TRBV7-9
d_call: TRBD2
clone_size: NA
cdr3_nt: TGTGCCAGCAGCTTAGCGCGACTAGCGGGATTAGAGACCCAGTACTTC
cdr3_aa: CASSLARLAGLETQYF

j_call: TRBJ1-3
v_call: TRBV18
d_call: TRBD1
clone_size: NA
cdr3_nt: TGTGCCAGCTCACCGAAGACAGGGGGCCCGGCTGGAAACACCATATATTTT
cdr3_aa: CASSPKTGGPAGNTIYF

j_call: TRBJ1-1
v_call: TRBV11-2
d_call: NA
clone_size: NA
cdr3_nt: TGTGCCAGCAGCCCGAACAGTGTTGGCACTGAAGCTTTCTTT
cdr3_aa: CASSPNSVGTEAFF

j_call: TRBJ1-4
v_call: TRBV2
d_call: TRBD1
clone_size: NA
cdr3_nt: TGTGCCAGCAGGTGGACAGGGGGCCGTGAAAAACTGTTTTTT
cdr3_aa: CASRWTGGREKLFF

j_call: TRBJ2-2
v_call: TRBV29-1
d_call: NA
clone_size: NA
cdr3_nt: TGCAGCGTTGAATGGCGGGACACCGGGGAGCTGTTTTTT
cdr3_aa: CSVEWRDTGELFF

j_call: TRBJ2-2
v_call: TRBV5-1
d_call: TRBD2
clone_size: NA
cdr3_nt: TGCGCCAGCAGCCCGATGACTAGCGGGAGTCGAGGGGAGCTGTTTTTT
cdr3_aa: CASSPMTSGSRGELFF

j_call: TRBJ2-2
v_call: TRBV28
d_call: NA
clone_size: NA
cdr3_nt: TGTGCCCTGGGACACAGGAACACCGGGGAGCTGTTTTTT
cdr3_aa: CALGHRNTGELFF

j_call: TRBJ1-1
v_call: TRBV5-6
d_call: NA
clone_size: NA
cdr3_nt: TGTGCCAGCAGCCGCAGGGGCAACACTGAAGCTTTCTTT
cdr3_aa: CASSRRGNTEAFF

j_call: TRBJ1-1
v_call: TRBV4-3
d_call: TRBD1
clone_size: NA
cdr3_nt: TGCGCCAGCAGATTGGGACAGGGCAACACTGAAGCTTTCTTT
cdr3_aa: CASRLGQGNTEAFF

j_call: TRBJ2-3
v_call: TRBV7-9
d_call: TRBD2
clone_size: few
cdr3_nt: TGTGCCAGCAGCTTAGAGCGGGGTCCCACAGATACGCAGTATTTT
cdr3_aa: CASSLERGPTDTQYF

j_call: TRBJ2-7
v_call: TRBV18
d_call: NA
clone_size: NA
cdr3_nt: TGTGCCAGCTCACCACGGGACAACTACTACGAGCAGTACTTC
cdr3_aa: CASSPRDNYYEQYF

j_call: TRBJ1-1
v_call: TRBV7-2
d_call: TRBD1
clone_size: NA
cdr3_nt: TGTGCCAGCAGCAACCGACAGGGAGCACAAAACACTGAAGCTTTCTTT
cdr3_aa: CASSNRQGAQNTEAFF